The T cell receptor (beta chain) under discussion was sequenced for a study of blood T cell repertoires in COVID-19. Background on the study: Both acute and convalescent COVID-19 samples were obtained from the United States, Italy and Spain. The cDNA or gDNA used as material had been derived from T cells, B-cell-depleted T cells, or PBMCs.

The CDR3 consists of 13 residues. Germline V gene data show CDR1 as MDHEN and CDR2 as SYDVKM. Trimming stripped 9 bases from V and 0 bases from J, with 9 bases between. Clinical histories supplied by participants themselves formed the basis of cohort assignment. Clones were sequenced by immunoSEQ multiplex PCR, and TCRdb holds only the in-frame ones, with some missing. The table shows 150,000 to 200,000 clones, with around 82% occurring only once. This clone occurred a few times. The clonotype comes from a woman aged 45 to 65 with acute COVID-19. This sequence joins TRBV28 and TRBJ1-3; no firm D call. The sequenced sample consisted of PBMCs or T cells enriched from blood (not recorded which). The CDR3 sequence is CASVPSSGNTIYF. The CDR3 DNA reads TGTGCCAGTGTTCCATCCTCTGGAAACACCATATATTTT.